Listed here is a single T cell receptor (beta chain). Its target is not known. This sample is part of a study of post-analysis software for immune sequencing data. In the study overall: Recorded subtypes: relapsing-remitting, secondary progressive, progressive-relapsing; some patients unannotated. Findings and limits, study-wide: Multiple sclerosis patients had significantly lower normalized Chao1 diversity than controls. Controls had lower frequencies than patients of 4 or 5 TRBV segments, which included TRBV5-6, TRBV5-1 and TRBV20-1.

The TCR beta cDNA libraries contained unique molecular identifiers. It was from roughly 1 to 10 million T cells that about 540,000 cDNA molecules came. TCRdb independently ran MiXCR on the PCR reads; one entry per CDR3 protein. The data show about 540,000 distinct CDR3 sequences, less than 40% seen once. Looked up from germline, CDR1 is ENHRY and CDR2 is SYGVKD. Trimming removed 6 bases from V and 5 bases from J, with 16 bases in between. This CDR3 is built from 14 residues. Source material: blood. The sequence was collected from a girl under 18 with multiple sclerosis. The gene calls are TRBV10-3 and TRBJ1-1, with D possibly TRBD1 on 5 matching bases. The CDR3: CAIRSDGGETEAFF. The CDR3 DNA is TGTGCCATCAGAAGCGACGGAGGGGAGACTGAAGCTTTCTTT.